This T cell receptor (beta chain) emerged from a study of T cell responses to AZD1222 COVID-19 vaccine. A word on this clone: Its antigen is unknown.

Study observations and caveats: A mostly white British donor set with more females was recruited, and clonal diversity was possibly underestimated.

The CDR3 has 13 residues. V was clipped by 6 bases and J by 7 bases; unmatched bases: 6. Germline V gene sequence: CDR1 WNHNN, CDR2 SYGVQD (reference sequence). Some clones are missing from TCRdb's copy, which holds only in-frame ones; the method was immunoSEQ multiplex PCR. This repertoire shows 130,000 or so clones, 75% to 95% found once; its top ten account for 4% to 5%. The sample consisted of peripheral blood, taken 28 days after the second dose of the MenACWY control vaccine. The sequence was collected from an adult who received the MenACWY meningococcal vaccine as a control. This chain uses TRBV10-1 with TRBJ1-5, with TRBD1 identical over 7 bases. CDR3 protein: CASSRDRAQPQHF. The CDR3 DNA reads TGCGCCAGCAGCAGAGACAGGGCCCAGCCCCAGCATTTT.